The clone carrying this T cell receptor beta chain was recorded only once. Noted time point: newly diagnosed, previously untreated cHL patient sample. Thawed PBMCs yielded CD4+ T cells through magnetic negative selection. Germline V lookup: CDR1 PRHDT, CDR2 FYEKMQ (reference sequence). V shed 4 bases, J shed 2 bases, and the junction held 1 base outside the gene matches. This CDR3 has 14 residues. These data belong to a study of PD-1 blockade in classical Hodgkin lymphoma. Assay used: immunoSEQ multiplex PCR; TCRdb lists only in-frame clones, some missing. This table holds about 20,000 clones, around 86% found once.

Sample: CD4+ T cells from blood. The origin of this receptor is a human donor with classical Hodgkin lymphoma. The chain is built from TRBV13 and TRBJ2-5; 10 bases fit TRBD2. The CDR3 region has the DNA TGTGCCAGCAGCTGGACTAGCGGACAAGAGACCCAGTACTTC. Amino acids: CASSWTSGQETQYF.